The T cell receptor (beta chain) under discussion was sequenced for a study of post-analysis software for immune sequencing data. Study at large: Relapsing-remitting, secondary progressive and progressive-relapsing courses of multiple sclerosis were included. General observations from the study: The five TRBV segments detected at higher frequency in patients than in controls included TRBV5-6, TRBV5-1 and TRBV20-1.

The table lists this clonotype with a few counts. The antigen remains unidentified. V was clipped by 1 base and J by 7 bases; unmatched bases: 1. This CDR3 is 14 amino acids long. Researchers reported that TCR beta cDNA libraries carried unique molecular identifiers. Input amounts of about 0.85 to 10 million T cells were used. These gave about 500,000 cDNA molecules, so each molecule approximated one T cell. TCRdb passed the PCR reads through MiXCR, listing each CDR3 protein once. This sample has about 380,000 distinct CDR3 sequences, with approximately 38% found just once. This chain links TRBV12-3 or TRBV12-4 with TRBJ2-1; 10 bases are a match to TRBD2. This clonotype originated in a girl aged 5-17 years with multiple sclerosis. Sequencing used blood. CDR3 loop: CASSLVSGRNEQFF. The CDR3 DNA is TGTGCCAGCAGTTTAGTTAGCGGGAGGAATGAGCAGTTCTTC.